This T cell receptor (beta chain) was captured in a study of blood T cell repertoires in COVID-19. Study information: The cDNA or gDNA used as material had been derived from T cells, B-cell-depleted T cells, or PBMCs.

CDR3 length: 14 residues. Trimming at V came to 4 bases and at J to 7 bases, leaving 6 bases not matched to a gene. CDR1 is LGHDT and CDR2 is YNNKEL in the germline V gene (reference sequence). Data came from immunoSEQ multiplex PCR; TCRdb stores just in-frame clones and leaves some out. The sample consists of about 99,000 clones, roughly 89% of them appearing once. The genes are TRBV3-1 (or the pseudogene TRBV3-2) and TRBJ2-4; 8 bases map to TRBD1. The clonotype originates from an elderly woman in a cohort sampled during active COVID-19. Input material: peripheral blood. The CDR3 DNA follows: TGTGCCAGCAGCCCATCGGACAGGGTCAACATTCAGTACTTC. Encoded protein: CASSPSDRVNIQYF.